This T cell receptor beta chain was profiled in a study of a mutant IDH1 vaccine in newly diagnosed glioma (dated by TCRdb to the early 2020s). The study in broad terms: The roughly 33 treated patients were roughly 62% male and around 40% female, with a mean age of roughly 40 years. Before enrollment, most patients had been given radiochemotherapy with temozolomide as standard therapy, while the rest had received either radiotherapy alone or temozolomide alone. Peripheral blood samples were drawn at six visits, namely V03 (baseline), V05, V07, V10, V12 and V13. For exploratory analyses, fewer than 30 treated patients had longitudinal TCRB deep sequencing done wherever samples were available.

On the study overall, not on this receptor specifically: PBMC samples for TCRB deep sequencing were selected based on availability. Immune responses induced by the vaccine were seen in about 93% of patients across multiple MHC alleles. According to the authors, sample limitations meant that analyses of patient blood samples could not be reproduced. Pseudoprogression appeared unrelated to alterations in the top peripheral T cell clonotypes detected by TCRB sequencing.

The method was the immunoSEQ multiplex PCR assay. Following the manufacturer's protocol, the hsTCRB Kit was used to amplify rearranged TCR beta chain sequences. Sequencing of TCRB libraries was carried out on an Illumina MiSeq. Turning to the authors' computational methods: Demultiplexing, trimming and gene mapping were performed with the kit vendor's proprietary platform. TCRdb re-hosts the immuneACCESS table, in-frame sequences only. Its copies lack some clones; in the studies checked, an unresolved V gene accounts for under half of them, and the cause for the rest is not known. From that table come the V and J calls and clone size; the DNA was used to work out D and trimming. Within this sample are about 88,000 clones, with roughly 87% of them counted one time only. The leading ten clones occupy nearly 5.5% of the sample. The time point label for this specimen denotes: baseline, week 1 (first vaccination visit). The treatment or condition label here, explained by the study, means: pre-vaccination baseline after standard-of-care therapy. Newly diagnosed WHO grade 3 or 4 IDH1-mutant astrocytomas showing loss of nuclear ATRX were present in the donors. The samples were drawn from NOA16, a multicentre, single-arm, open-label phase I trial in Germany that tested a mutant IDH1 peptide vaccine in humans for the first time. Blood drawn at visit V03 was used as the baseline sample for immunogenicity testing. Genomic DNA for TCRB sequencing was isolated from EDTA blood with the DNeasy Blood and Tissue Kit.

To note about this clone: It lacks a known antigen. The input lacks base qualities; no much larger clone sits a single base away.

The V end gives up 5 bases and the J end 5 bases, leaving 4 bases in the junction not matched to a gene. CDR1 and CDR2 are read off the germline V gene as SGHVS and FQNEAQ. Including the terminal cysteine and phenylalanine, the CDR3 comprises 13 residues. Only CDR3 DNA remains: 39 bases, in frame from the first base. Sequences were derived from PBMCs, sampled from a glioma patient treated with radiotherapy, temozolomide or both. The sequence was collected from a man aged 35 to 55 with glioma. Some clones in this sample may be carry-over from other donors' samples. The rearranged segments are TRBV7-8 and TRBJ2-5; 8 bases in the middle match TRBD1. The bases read TGTGCCAGCAGCGGAACAGGGGGGGAGACCCAGTACTTC. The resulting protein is CASSGTGGETQYF.